This TCR beta chain was sequenced in a study of T cells after yellow fever vaccination. Study summary: Fractions low in cell number were prepared with SMART-Seq v4 Ultra Low Input. General study findings and limits: One caveat is that FACS-sorted repertoires could contain abundant clonotypes contaminating from the bulk population. Most primary-vaccination clones reappeared after the booster (about 95% CD4, about 87% CD8). The secondary response showed a weaker magnitude and a faster peak, day 5 versus 15.

In TCRdb, the 5' RACE reads were re-called with MiXCR into one record per CDR3 protein. The sample has 250,000 to 400,000 distinct CDR3 sequences, 4.1% seen once. CDR1 is MNHEY, CDR2 SMNVEV, per germline (reference sequence). CDR3 length equals 16 residues. V lost 4 bases and J lost 4, with 19 bases in between. Note on this clonotype: As yet, its antigen is unknown.

The source material was PBMCs, sampled 5 days after the yellow fever booster vaccination. This clonotype originated in a man aged 18 to 29 who received the YFV17D yellow fever vaccine. The rearrangement uses TRBV27 and TRBJ1-2; D may be TRBD1 (6 bases). The CDR3 nucleotides are TGTGCCAGCAGTTCCTTCGTTCCAGGGGAAGGCTATGGCTACACCTTC. This translates into CASSSFVPGEGYGYTF.